This T cell receptor beta chain was sequenced for a study of regulatory T cells in long-lasting Graves disease. Study-wide results and limits: Blood alone, not thyroid tissue, was studied. Among samples with persistent disease, TRBV28, TRBJ1-2 and TRBJ2-5 were favored. Newly diagnosed patients had higher TCR diversity than persistent Graves' patients did.

The time point denotes: newly diagnosed GD, antithyroid drugs for less than 3 months. TCR sequences were obtained from RNA taken from PBMCs. This clonotype was counted many times. Antigen: not known. V shed 6 bases and J shed 2 bases, with 13 bases lying between them. The CDR3 is 14 amino acids. The germline gives CDR1 MNHEY, CDR2 SVGEGT. Building of the TCR beta libraries involved iRepertoire HTBI primers and Arm-PCR of CDR3 regions. TCRdb reanalysed the multiplex PCR reads using MiXCR and keeps one entry per CDR3 protein. This sample has 240,000 or so distinct CDR3 sequences, with around 20% found just once.

The gene calls are TRBV6-2 or TRBV6-3 and TRBJ1-1; maybe TRBD1 (5 bases). This sequence was found in a female donor with Graves disease. Sequencing was performed on peripheral blood mononuclear cells (PBMCs), taken at new diagnosis, from a patient treated with antithyroid drugs. CDR3 sequence reads: CASSTAGTNTEAFF. CDR3 nucleotide sequence: TGTGCCAGCAGCACCGCCGGGACTAACACTGAAGCTTTCTTT.